This TCR beta chain appears in the sequencing data of a study of prognosis after radiotherapy for stage I lung cancer. TCR beta CDR3 was amplified from genomic DNA by two-round multiplex PCR. The authors ran first-round PCR with primers specific to each TRBV and TRBJ gene. MiXCR, run by TCRdb on the multiplex PCR reads, gives a single entry per CDR3 protein. This table has 25,000 to 30,000 distinct CDR3 sequences, around 31% appearing once. This clonotype was counted ten times or more. V lost 4 bases and J lost 5, with 11 bases in between. Germline V lookup: CDR1 SGHAT, CDR2 FQNNGV. The length of the CDR3 is 14 residues.

The TCR comes from a donor over 45 with non-small cell lung cancer. This chain uses TRBV11-2 with TRBJ2-2; no reliable D call. The sample here was PBMCs, taken before or after stereotactic body radiation therapy (not recorded which). CDR3 sequence (DNA): TGTGCCAGCAGCTCGATCCCCGGGACCGGGGAGCTGTTTTTT. Translation gives CASSSIPGTGELFF.